The 20 T cell receptor beta chains listed next were all sequenced from one sample in a study of tumor-infiltrating lymphocytes in primary liver carcinoma. TCR beta cDNA was reverse-transcribed from about 500 ng of total RNA. The reaction used a constant-region primer and ProtoScript II reverse transcriptase. ARM-PCR was slightly modified, and three nested multiplex PCR rounds with it gave rise to the TCR beta libraries. Primers for the first two PCR rounds were TRBV1-TRBV30 forward primers and a C-beta reverse primer (about 9 cycles per round). Each CDR3 protein is one row after TCRdb ran MiXCR on the multiplex PCR reads. The sample holds approximately 100,000 distinct CDR3 sequences, 65% to 75% seen once. Both RNA and DNA were isolated together from approximately 20-30 mg of bulk tissue that had not been sorted. Sequenced: liver tumor tissue from sampling region 2. Noted subset: tumor region T2, inferior pole. The source of these receptors is a woman aged 55-69 years with primary liver carcinoma and hepatitis B virus infection.

This clonotype was counted at least ten times. The chain couples TRBV14 to TRBJ1-6; D gene unclear. CDR3 length: 12 residues. CDR1 is SGHDN and CDR2 is FVKESK in the germline V gene. V shed 1 base and J shed 7 bases, with 2 bases lying between them. CDR3 sequence: CASSQGNSPLHF. For the CDR3, the DNA is TGTGCCAGCAGCCAAGGAAATTCACCCCTCCACTTT.

J is TRBJ2-7 and V is TRBV11-2, with TRBD2 identical over 9 bases. In germline, CDR1 is SGHAT, CDR2 FQNNGV. After removal of 7 bases from V and 7 bases from J, the junction contained 14 bases not matched to a gene. CDR3 length: 15 amino acids. The CDR3 coding sequence is TGTGCCAGCACGACTCCTGGGCGGGAGGGGGGGGAGCAGTACTTC. Its protein product is CASTTPGREGGEQYF.

About this clonotype: At one end the junction does not follow the germline gene, possibly because of a read error. The rearrangement uses TRBV29-1 and TRBJ2-1; 8 bases fit TRBD2. Germline loops: CDR1 SQVTM, CDR2 ANQGSEA. The CDR3 covers 12 residues. The CDR3: CSATTSAHEQFF. DNA of the CDR3: TGCAGCGCTACGACTAGCGCTCATGAGCAATTCTTC.

In regard to this clonotype: A much larger clone differs by one base, so this may be a read error. The V and J genes are TRBV6-1 and TRBJ2-3; D is uncertain. V lost 10 bases and J 0 bases, leaving 14 bases between the germline ends. CDR3 size: 14 residues. Germline CDR1 and CDR2: MNHNS and SASEGT. The CDR3 here is CATLHQTSTDTQYF. The CDR3 DNA reads TGTGCCACCCTCCACCAGACCAGCACAGATACGCAGTATTTT.

The CDR3 protein is CASSLTGSSDPPQHF. The CDR3 DNA reads TGCGCCAGCAGCTTGACGGGGTCTAGTGATCCGCCCCAGCATTTT. The chain combines TRBV5-1 with TRBJ1-5; D uncertain. Trimming pared 1 base from V and 9 bases from J, leaving 17 bases between. The CDR3 runs 15 residues. Germline V gene data show CDR1 as SGHRS and CDR2 as YFSETQ.

Points on this clonotype: A junction end diverges from the germline sequence, so it may reflect a read error. This chain connects TRBV11-2 to TRBJ2-5, with D possibly being TRBD2 (6 bases). CDR1 and CDR2 (germline): SGHAT, FQNNGV. The CDR3 spans 15 residues. The CDR3 here is CASSLRLVRQETQNF. The CDR3 DNA follows: TGTGCCAGTAGCTTACGACTAGTACGGCAAGAGACCCAGAACTTC.

Notes on this clonotype: This could be a read error, since a much larger clone is one nucleotide away. The chain has TRBV5-1 and TRBJ2-2; tentative D call: TRBD1 (5 bases). The CDR3 totals 14 residues. Per the germline V gene, CDR1 is SGHRS and CDR2 is YFSETQ. CDR3 sequence (DNA): TGCGCCAACAGCTTTCAGGGGAACACCGGGGAGCTGTTTTTT. Protein sequence: CANSFQGNTGELFF.

The chain carries TRBV5-4 and TRBJ2-1, with D perhaps TRBD1 (5 bases). V lost 0 bases, J lost 2 bases, and 15 bases lay in between. The CDR3 covers 17 residues. Per the germline V gene, CDR1 is SGHNT and CDR2 is YYREEE (reference sequence). CDR3 amino acids: CASSLGRVRAAYNEQFF. The CDR3, as DNA: TGTGCCAGCAGCTTGGGCAGGGTCAGGGCCGCCTACAATGAGCAGTTCTTC.

This clonotype was recorded once. A much larger clone lies a single base off, so this may be a read error. V usage is TRBV7-9 and J usage is TRBJ1-3; 7 positions match TRBD1. CDR3 length: 14 amino acids. CDR1 is SEHNR, CDR2 FQNEAQ, per germline (reference sequence). With 6 bases clipped from V and 4 bases from J, the junction kept 6 bases outside the gene matches. CDR3 DNA sequence: TGTGCCAGCAGATCGGACAGGCACGGAAACACCATATATTTT. This codes for CASRSDRHGNTIYF.

The chain has TRBV14 and TRBJ1-1; D is unresolved. Germline CDR1 and CDR2: SGHDN and FVKESK. This CDR3 is built from 14 residues. V gave up 0 bases and J gave up 11 bases, with 16 bases separating them. DNA of the CDR3: TGTGCCAGCAGCCAAGATTTCGCCTGTGTGGGGGCTTTCTTT. It translates to CASSQDFACVGAFF.

As regards this clonotype: A single base separates this from a much larger clone, so it may be a read error. The chain uses TRBV28 and TRBJ1-5; 7 bases align to TRBD1. CDR1 MDHEN and CDR2 SYDVKM come from the germline V gene. There are 15 residues in the CDR3. CDR3 sequence reads: CAISTFGTENQPQHF. The DNA for the CDR3 is TGTGCCATCAGTACTTTTGGGACAGAGAATCAGCCCCAGCATTTT.

At least ten counts were recorded for this clonotype. The chain carries TRBV4-2 and TRBJ2-3; D gene unclear. V lost 1 base and J 3 bases, leaving 8 bases between the germline ends. CDR3 length: 14 amino acids. Germline lookup yields CDR1 LGHNA and CDR2 YNFKEQ. The CDR3 sequence: CASSQVRGTDTQYF. For the CDR3, the DNA is TGTGCCAGCAGCCAAGTTAGAGGTACAGATACGCAGTATTTT.

This chain uses TRBV2 with TRBJ1-5; no clear D gene. Trimming shortened V by 1 base and J by 6 bases, and 10 bases separated the two germline ends. The CDR3 extends over 14 amino acids. In germline, CDR1 is SNHLY, CDR2 FYNNEI. The CDR3 sequence is CASSEGGFGQPQHF. The CDR3 bases are TGTGCCAGCAGTGAAGGAGGTTTCGGTCAGCCCCAGCATTTT.

The CDR3 DNA reads TGCAGCGTTGAAGAGGCGGCTAGCGGGAGTGTTATCTACGATAAGTACTTC. Translating gives CSVEEAASGSVIYDKYF. The chain combines TRBV29-1 with TRBJ2-7, with 10 bases aligning to TRBD2. The germline V gene has CDR1 SQVTM and CDR2 ANQGSEA. The CDR3 runs 17 residues. Trimming took 0 bases from V and 11 from J; bases not matched to a gene: 19.

This sequence joins TRBV20-1 and TRBJ1-1; D uncertain. The CDR3 is 15 residues long. Trimming removed 1 base from V and 0 bases from J, with 12 bases in between. Germline CDR1 reads DFQATT; CDR2 reads SNEGSKA (reference sequence). In DNA form, the CDR3 reads TGCAGTGCTAGAGGTAGTACGATCATGAACACTGAAGCTTTCTTT. It translates to CSARGSTIMNTEAFF.

About this clonotype: The CDR3 does not end in the conserved phenylalanine or tryptophan, so this is likely a read error. The gene calls are TRBV28 and TRBJ1-1; D is possibly TRBD1 (5 bases). This CDR3 comprises 15 residues. The V gene's germline CDR1 is MDHEN and CDR2 SYDVKM. The CDR3 loop reads CASSGHREGNIEAFS. CDR3 nucleotide sequence: TGTGCCAGCAGCGGACATCGGGAGGGGAACATTGAAGCTTTCTCT.

Regarding this clonotype: One end of the junction does not line up with germline, which may come from a read error. The chain uses TRBV7-8 and TRBJ2-2; a weak D match, TRBD2 (5 bases). The CDR3 has 12 amino acids. CDR1 is SGHVS, CDR2 FQNEAQ, per germline. The CDR3 sequence: CASGLEVGELFF. The CDR3 DNA reads as TGTGCCAGCGGCTTAGAGGTCGGGGAGTTGTTTTTT.

Note on this clonotype: One end of the junction is discordant with germline, which a read error may explain. The chain links TRBV12-3 or TRBV12-4 to TRBJ2-1; D remains unclear. The CDR3 is 13 residues long. CDR3 sequence reads: CASNFGRDNEPFF. In nucleotides, the CDR3 is TGTGCCAGCAATTTCGGCCGAGACAATGAGCCGTTCTTC.

This clonotype was seen repeatedly, ten times or more. The chain joins TRBV7-8 to TRBJ2-3, with D possibly being TRBD2 (5 bases). The germline V gene encodes CDR1 SGHVS and CDR2 FQNEAQ. V was trimmed by 6 bases and J by 4 bases, leaving 23 bases between them. The CDR3 totals 17 residues. CDR3 in DNA: TGTGCCAGCAGGGCCCCTTACGCGGACTTGGGGTCAGATACGCAGTATTTT. It yields the protein CASRAPYADLGSDTQYF.

Of note for this clonotype: One end of the junction varies from germline; a read error may be responsible. This chain links TRBV4-1 with TRBJ2-2; 11 bases match TRBD2. The CDR3 loop spans 16 amino acids. Germline CDR1 is MGHRA and CDR2 is YSYEKL. CDR3 coding DNA: TGCGCCAGCAGCCAGCTGACTAGCGGGAAAGGCGTGGAGTTGTTTTTT. Residues: CASSQLTSGKGVELFF.